This TCR beta chain was recovered during a study of blood T cell repertoires in COVID-19. With V trimmed by 2 bases and J by 4 bases, 6 bases remained unmatched. CDR3 length: 16 residues. Germline V gene lookup returns CDR1 LGHNA and CDR2 YSLEER. As originally analysed: By means of reference gene primer amplification, nucleated cell counts were estimated. Clones were read by immunoSEQ multiplex PCR, and TCRdb kept only the in-frame ones, dropping some. For V, J and clone size, that table is used; D and trimming come from the DNA. The sample has over 150,000 clones, around 84% seen once. The sequencing input was peripheral blood. The clonotype originates from a man aged 50-59 years with active or convalescent COVID-19. The chain combines TRBV4-3 with TRBJ2-3, with 10 bases identical to TRBD2. The CDR3 DNA follows: TGCGCCAGCAGCCAATGGAGCGGGGGGGCCTCAGATACGCAGTATTTT. It specifies CASSQWSGGASDTQYF.